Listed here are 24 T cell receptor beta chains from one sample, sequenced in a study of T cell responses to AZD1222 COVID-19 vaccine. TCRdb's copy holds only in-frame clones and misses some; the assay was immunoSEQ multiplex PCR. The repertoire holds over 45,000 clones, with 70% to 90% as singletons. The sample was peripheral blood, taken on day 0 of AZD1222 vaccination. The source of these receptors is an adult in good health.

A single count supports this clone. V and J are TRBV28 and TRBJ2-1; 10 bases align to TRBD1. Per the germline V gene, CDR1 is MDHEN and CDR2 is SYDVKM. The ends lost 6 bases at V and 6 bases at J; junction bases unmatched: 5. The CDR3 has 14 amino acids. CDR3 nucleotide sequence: TGTGCCAGCAGCGCCGGGACAGGGGTCAATGAGCAGTTCTTC. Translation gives CASSAGTGVNEQFF.

The CDR3 reads CASSDRGTKTQYF. The CDR3 nucleotides are TGTGCCAGCAGTGACAGGGGGACTAAGACCCAGTACTTC. This sequence joins TRBV6-6 and TRBJ2-5; TRBD1 matches 9 bases. The ends lost 5 bases at V and 6 bases at J; junction bases unmatched: 4. There are 13 residues in the CDR3. Germline-derived CDR1 and CDR2 are MNHNY and SVGAGI (reference sequence).

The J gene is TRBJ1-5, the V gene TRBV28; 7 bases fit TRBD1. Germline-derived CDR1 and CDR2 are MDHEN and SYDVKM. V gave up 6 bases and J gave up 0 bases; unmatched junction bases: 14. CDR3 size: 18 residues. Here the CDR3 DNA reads TGTGCCAGCAGCCTGCCTACCCGGGACAGACATAGCAATCAGCCCCAGCATTTT. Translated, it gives CASSLPTRDRHSNQPQHF.

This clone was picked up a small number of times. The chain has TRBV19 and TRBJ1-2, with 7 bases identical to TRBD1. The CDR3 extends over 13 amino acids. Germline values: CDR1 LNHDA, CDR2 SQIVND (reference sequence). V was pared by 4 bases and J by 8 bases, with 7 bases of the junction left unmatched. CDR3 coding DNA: TGTGCCAGTAGTACTCAGACAGGGCCGGGCTACACCTTC. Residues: CASSTQTGPGYTF.

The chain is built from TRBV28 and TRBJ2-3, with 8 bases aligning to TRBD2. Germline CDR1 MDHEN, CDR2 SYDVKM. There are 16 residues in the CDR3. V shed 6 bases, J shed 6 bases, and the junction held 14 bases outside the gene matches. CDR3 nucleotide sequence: TGTGCCAGCAGATCAGCGGAAGCGGGGGCTGTCGATACGCAGTATTTT. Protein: CASRSAEAGAVDTQYF.

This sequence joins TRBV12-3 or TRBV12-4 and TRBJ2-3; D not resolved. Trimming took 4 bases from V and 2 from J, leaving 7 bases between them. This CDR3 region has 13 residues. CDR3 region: CASSYGPTDTQYF. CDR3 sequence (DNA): TGTGCCAGCAGTTACGGACCCACAGATACGCAGTATTTT.

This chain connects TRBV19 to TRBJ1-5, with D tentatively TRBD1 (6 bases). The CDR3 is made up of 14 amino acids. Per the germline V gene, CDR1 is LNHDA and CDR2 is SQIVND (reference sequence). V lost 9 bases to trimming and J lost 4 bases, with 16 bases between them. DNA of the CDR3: TGTGCCAGCAGGGGATCCGGGAGGAATCAGCCCCAGCATTTT. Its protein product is CASRGSGRNQPQHF.

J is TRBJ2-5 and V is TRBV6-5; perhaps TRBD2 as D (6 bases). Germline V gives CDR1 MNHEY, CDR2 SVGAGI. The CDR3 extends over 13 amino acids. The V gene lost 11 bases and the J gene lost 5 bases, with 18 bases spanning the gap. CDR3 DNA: TGTGCCGTAACCCCCGCGGGGTGGGAGACCCAGTACTTC. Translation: CAVTPAGWETQYF.

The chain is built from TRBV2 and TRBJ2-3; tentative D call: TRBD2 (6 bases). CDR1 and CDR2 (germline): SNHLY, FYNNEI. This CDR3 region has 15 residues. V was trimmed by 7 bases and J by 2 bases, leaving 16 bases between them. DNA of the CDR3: TGTGCCAGCATTCCGGGACTTTCTTTCACAGATACGCAGTATTTT. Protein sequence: CASIPGLSFTDTQYF.

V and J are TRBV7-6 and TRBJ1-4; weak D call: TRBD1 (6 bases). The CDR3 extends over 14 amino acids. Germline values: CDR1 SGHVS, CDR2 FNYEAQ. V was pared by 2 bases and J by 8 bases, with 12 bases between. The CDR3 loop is CASSLSGAGEKLFF. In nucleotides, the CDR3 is TGTGCCAGCAGCTTATCAGGGGCCGGGGAAAAACTGTTTTTT. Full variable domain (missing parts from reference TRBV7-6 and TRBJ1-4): GAGVSQSPRYKVTKRGQDVALRCDPISGHVSLYWYRQALGQGPEFLTYFNYEAQQDKSGLPNDRFSAERPEGSISTLTIQRTEQRDSAMYRCASSLSGAGEKLFFGSGTQLSVL.

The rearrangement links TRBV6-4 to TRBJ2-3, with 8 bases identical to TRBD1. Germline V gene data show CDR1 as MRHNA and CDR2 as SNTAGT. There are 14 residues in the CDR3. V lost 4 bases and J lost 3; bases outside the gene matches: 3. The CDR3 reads CASSARDRTDTQYF. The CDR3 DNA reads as TGTGCCAGCAGTGCCCGGGACAGGACAGATACGCAGTATTTT.

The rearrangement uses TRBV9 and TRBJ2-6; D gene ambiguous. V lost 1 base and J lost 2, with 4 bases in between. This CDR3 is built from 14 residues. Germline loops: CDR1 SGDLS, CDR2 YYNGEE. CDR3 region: CASSVSPGANVLTF. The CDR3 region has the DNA TGTGCCAGCAGCGTAAGTCCTGGGGCCAACGTCCTGACTTTC.

Here the CDR3 reads CASSFRRRYGYTF. The CDR3 nucleotides read TGTGCCAGCAGTTTCAGGAGGCGTTATGGCTACACCTTC. The V call is TRBV12-3 or TRBV12-4, the J call TRBJ1-2; no firm D call. CDR3 length: 13 amino acids. Trimming took off 3 bases at V and 5 bases at J, with 10 bases between the two ends.

The DNA of the CDR3 is TGTGCCAGCAGTAGGGGGGTTATTTGGACTGAAGCTTTCTTT. This encodes CASSRGVIWTEAFF. The chain carries TRBV6-2 or TRBV6-3 and TRBJ1-1; the D gene is possibly TRBD1 (6 bases). Between the trimmed V and J ends, which lost 5 bases and 5 bases, there was a span of 15 bases. Germline CDR1 and CDR2: MNHEY and SVGEGT. The CDR3 has 14 residues.

CDR3 nucleotide sequence: TGTGCCAGCAGTTACCGGGACAACTACAATGAGCAGTTCTTC. It is translated as CASSYRDNYNEQFF. The chain uses TRBV6-6 and TRBJ2-1; tentative D call: TRBD1 (6 bases). V was clipped by 2 bases and J by 3 bases, with 8 bases between them. Germline-derived CDR1 and CDR2 are MNHNY and SVGAGI (reference sequence). The CDR3 is made up of 14 amino acids.

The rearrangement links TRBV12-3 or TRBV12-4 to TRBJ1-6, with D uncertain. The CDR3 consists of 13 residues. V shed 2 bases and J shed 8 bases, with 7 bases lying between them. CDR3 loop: CASSLMVDSPLHF. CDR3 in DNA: TGTGCCAGCAGTTTAATGGTTGATTCACCCCTCCACTTT.

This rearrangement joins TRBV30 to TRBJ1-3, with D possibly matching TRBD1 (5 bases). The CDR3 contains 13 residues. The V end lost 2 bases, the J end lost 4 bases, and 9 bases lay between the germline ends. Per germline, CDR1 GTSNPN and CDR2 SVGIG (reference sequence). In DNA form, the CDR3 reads TGTGCCTGGAGTCGTGCAGGGGGAAACACCATATATTTT. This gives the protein CAWSRAGGNTIYF.

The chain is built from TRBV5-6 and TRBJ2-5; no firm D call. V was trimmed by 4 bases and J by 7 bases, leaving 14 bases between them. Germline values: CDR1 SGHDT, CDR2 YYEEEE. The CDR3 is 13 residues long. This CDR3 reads CASSLPRSGTQYF. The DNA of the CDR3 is TGTGCCAGCAGCCTTCCCCGTTCGGGGACCCAGTACTTC.

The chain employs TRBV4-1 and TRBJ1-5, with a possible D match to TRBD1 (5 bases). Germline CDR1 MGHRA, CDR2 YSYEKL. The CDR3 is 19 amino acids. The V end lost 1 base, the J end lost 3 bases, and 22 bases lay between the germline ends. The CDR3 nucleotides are TGCGCCAGCAGCCAAGGTAGTGGGACGAGGGCGACTTTCAATCAGCCCCAGCATTTT. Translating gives CASSQGSGTRATFNQPQHF.

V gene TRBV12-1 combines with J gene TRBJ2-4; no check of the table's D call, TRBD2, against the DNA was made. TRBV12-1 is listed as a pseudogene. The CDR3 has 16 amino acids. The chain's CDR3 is CASSFRCNPAKNIQYF. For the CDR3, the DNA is TGTGCCAGCAGCTTCCGGTGTAATCCGGCCAAAAACATTCAGTACTTC.

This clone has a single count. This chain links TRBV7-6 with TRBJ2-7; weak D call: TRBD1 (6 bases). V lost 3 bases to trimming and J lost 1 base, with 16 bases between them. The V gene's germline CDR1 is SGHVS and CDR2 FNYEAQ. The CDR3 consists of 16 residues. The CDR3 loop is CASSFGGDEASYEQYF. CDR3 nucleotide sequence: TGTGCCAGCAGCTTTGGGGGCGACGAGGCATCCTACGAGCAGTACTTC. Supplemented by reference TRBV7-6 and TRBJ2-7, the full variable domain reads GAGVSQSPRYKVTKRGQDVALRCDPISGHVSLYWYRQALGQGPEFLTYFNYEAQQDKSGLPNDRFSAERPEGSISTLTIQRTEQRDSAMYRCASSFGGDEASYEQYFGPGTRLTVT.

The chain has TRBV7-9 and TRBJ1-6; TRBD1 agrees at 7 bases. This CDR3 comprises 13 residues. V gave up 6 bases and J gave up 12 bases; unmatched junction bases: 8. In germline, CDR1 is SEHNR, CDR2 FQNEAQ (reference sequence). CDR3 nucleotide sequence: TGTGCCAGCAGGTCGGGACAGTCGGTACCCCTCCACTTT. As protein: CASRSGQSVPLHF.

The CDR3 spells CAISAPTGTEAFF. CDR3 nucleotides: TGTGCCATCAGTGCCCCAACCGGGACGGAAGCTTTCTTT. The gene calls are TRBV10-3 and TRBJ1-1; perhaps TRBD1 as D (5 bases). The germline gives CDR1 ENHRY, CDR2 SYGVKD. V was trimmed by 4 bases and J by 8 bases, leaving 14 bases between them. The CDR3 covers 13 residues.

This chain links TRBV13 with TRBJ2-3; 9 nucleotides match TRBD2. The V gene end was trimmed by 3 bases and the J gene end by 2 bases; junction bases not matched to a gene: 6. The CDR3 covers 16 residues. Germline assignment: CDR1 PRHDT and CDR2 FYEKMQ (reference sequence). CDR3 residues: CASSFGAGGLTDTQYF. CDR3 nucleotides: TGTGCCAGCAGCTTCGGTGCGGGGGGGCTCACAGATACGCAGTATTTT.